The clone carrying this T cell receptor (beta chain) has only a few counts. What it binds is unknown. The data were taken from a study of shared clonotypes between healthy human individuals. Study-level background: Aged between 18 and 49, the donors were a couple of women and a few men. Study-wide results and caveats: Rarefaction demonstrated incomplete sorted-subset sequencing despite large depth.

This CDR3 region has 12 residues. Trimming shortened V by 6 bases and J by 5 bases, and 11 bases separated the two germline ends. Germline-derived CDR1 and CDR2 are LNHDA and SQIVND (reference sequence). Repertoires were generated with immunoSEQ multiplex PCR, while TCRdb's copy carries only in-frame clones and drops some. The sample consists of under 1,100,000 clones, about three quarters of them appearing once. The chain carries TRBV19 and TRBJ2-7; no firm D call. This receptor was obtained from a man in his late teens or twenties in good health. Source material: memory CD4+ T cells sorted from blood. The subset: CD45RA-negative fraction. The CDR3 region is CASRSYADEQYF. CDR3 sequence (DNA): TGTGCCAGTAGGAGTTACGCGGACGAGCAGTACTTC. Drawing the rest from reference TRBV19 and TRBJ2-7, the complete variable domain is DGGITQSPKYLFRKEGQNVTLSCEQNLNHDAMYWYRQDPGQGLRLIYYSQIVNDFQKGDIAEGYSVSREKKESFPLTVTSAQKNPTAFYLCASRSYADEQYFGPGTRLTVT.